These 4 T cell receptor beta chains share one sample of origin, sequenced in a study of cytotoxic CD8 clonotypes in ibrutinib-treated CLL. This table comes from immunoSEQ multiplex PCR, and its TCRdb copy is limited to in-frame clones, with some not included. The profile shows some 22,000 clones, approximately 72% of them singletons. The sequenced sample was PBMCs, obtained before ibrutinib treatment. Receptor source: a human donor with chronic lymphocytic leukemia.

The chain joins TRBV29-1 to TRBJ2-1; 10 bases are shared with TRBD2. CDR3 length: 15 residues. V was pared by 1 base and J by 8 bases, with 8 bases of the junction left unmatched. Germline V gene lookup returns CDR1 SQVTM and CDR2 ANQGSEA. This CDR3 is CSVEALSGTSDEQFF. The CDR3 DNA follows: TGCAGCGTTGAAGCTCTCTCCGGGACTAGCGATGAGCAGTTCTTC.

This clone is a singleton in its sample. The chain links TRBV18 to TRBJ2-3; TRBD2 agrees at 10 bases. CDR1 is KGHSH and CDR2 is LQKENI in the germline V gene. With V trimmed by 4 bases and J by 5 bases, 9 bases remained unmatched. The CDR3 loop spans 16 amino acids. In DNA form, the CDR3 reads TGTGCCAGCTCACTAGCGGGAGGACCGAGGGTAGATACGCAGTATTTT. This encodes CASSLAGGPRVDTQYF.

The chain recombines TRBV6-4 with TRBJ2-6; D remains ambiguous. This CDR3 region has 15 residues. The V gene lost 5 bases and the J gene lost 4 bases, with 12 bases spanning the gap. Looked up from germline, CDR1 is MRHNA and CDR2 is SNTAGT. CDR3 coding DNA: TGTGCCAGCAGTCAGGCTCCGGGCGGGGCCAACGTCCTGACTTTC. Its protein product is CASSQAPGGANVLTF.

This clone was observed once. V usage is TRBV5-6 and J usage is TRBJ2-7; 11 bases fit TRBD1. J gave up 6 bases and V 2 bases, and 7 bases lay outside the gene matches. The germline gives CDR1 SGHDT, CDR2 YYEEEE. The CDR3 runs to 15 residues. The CDR3 DNA is TGTGCCAGCAGCTTCCAGGACAGGGGGCGAGGCGAGCAGTACTTC. This translates into CASSFQDRGRGEQYF.